This T cell receptor (beta chain) was sequenced for a study of blood T cells in healthy people across ages (dated by TCRdb to between 2015 and 2017). Some background on the complete study: In model experiments, roughly one uniquely barcoded TCR beta cDNA molecule per two T cells was captured by template switching. Donors were grouped into four age groups: young (average approximately 15 years), middle-aged (roughly 40), aged (approximately 67) and long-lived (about 82). The study analyzed two additional independent replicas of 1 million unique cDNA reads from the same blood draw for two donors, one aged 18 to 30 and one aged 80 or older. Donors of different ages were randomly distributed across sequencing lanes to avoid experimental bias. Age-related changes in TCR beta repertoire diversity were measured in the study by deep sequencing normalized with unique cDNA molecular identifiers. Results the study describes overall, beyond this receptor: Estimates of total diversity based on one million sequenced T cells were considered lower bounds and underestimates. As age increased, observed TCR beta diversity per million T cells dropped in a roughly linear way, and a significant reduction was already evident by age roughly 40. Donor CMV infection status was unknown, potentially confounding age-related changes in expanded clonotypes. Compared with the aged group, the long-lived group had more naive CD4+ T cells, fewer expanded clones and increased TCR diversity, a pattern suggesting age selection. Conclusive comparison of naive and antigen-experienced compartments was prevented by the profiling of bulk unsorted PBMCs. Observed TCR beta diversity correlated strongly with the percentage of naive T cells measured by flow cytometry.

Donors were about 36 systemically healthy Caucasian individuals from Russia aged roughly 6 to 90 years. Each donor gave about 11 milliliters of peripheral blood, drawn into EDTA-treated Vacutainer tubes. Ficoll-Paque density-gradient centrifugation was used to isolate PBMCs, with at least 7 million obtained per sample. Total RNA, at least 6 micrograms per sample, was extracted from PBMCs with Trizol reagent. The percentages of naive CD45RAhigh/CD27high T cells were determined by flow cytometry on a PBMC aliquot from every donor. As concerns this clonotype: Its antigen has not been determined. The sample holds no much larger clone one base away, and base qualities are not on file.

To prepare the library, 5' RACE was applied. TCRdb names Illumina HiSeq 2500 as the instrument used. A second PCR of 7 to 11 cycles was performed with a sample-barcoded 5' primer and a J-beta primer mix. Each TCR beta cDNA molecule received a unique molecular identifier from a template-switch 5' adaptor carrying 12 random nucleotides. At least 2.5 million CDR3-containing paired-end reads were obtained from each sample. The Mint cDNA synthesis kit, primed by a TRBC-specific oligonucleotide, was used to synthesize first-strand cDNA from all RNA. Following uracil-DNA glycosylase treatment, all cDNA underwent a first 18-cycle PCR with the universal primers M1SS and BC2_uni_R. The authors processed their data as follows. Normalization of each sample was performed by random selection of 1 million high-quality reads, each carrying a distinct molecular identifier. Reads with shared molecular identifiers were discarded instead of being binned into consensus sequences. MiTCR, set to a Q25 quality threshold and the strictest error-elimination algorithm, was used for CDR3 identification, clonotype clustering and error correction. A nonparametric unseen species model using Euler transformation provided a lower-bound estimate of total TCR beta diversity. The public sequencing data were trimmed at Q25 with fastp and processed into clonotypes with MiXCR by TCRdb, which kept only in-frame beta chains. Every entry covers one CDR3 protein and lists the most common genes and DNA from its rows. The V and J calls follow TCRdb's processing rather than the paper's. In this sample the table shows hundreds of thousands of distinct CDR3 sequences, 45% to 65% of which occur a single time. Of the sample, more than 35% is held by the ten largest clones.

V drops 4 bases and J drops 8 bases, leaving 15 bases in between. The CDR3 has 13 amino acids, counting the end cysteine and phenylalanine. CDR3 DNA only is kept here, 39 bases in frame from base 1. From the germline V gene, CDR1 is SGDLS and CDR2 is YYNGEE. The receptor chain draws on TRBV9 and TRBJ1-2; the D segment cannot be called with confidence. Input material: blood. The source of this sequence is a man aged 55 to 70 in good health. The CDR3 region: CASSQDSFRGYTF. The sequenced DNA: TGTGCCAGCAGCCAGGACTCTTTTCGGGGCTACACCTTC.